What follows describes a single TCR beta chain. CD8+ and CD4+ T cells taken from blood had their TCR beta sequenced. Controls comprised healthy donors matched for age and sex. TEMRA cells were enriched by FACS, and CD4+ and CD8+ T cells were negatively isolated. The data derive from a study of CD8 T cells in Susac syndrome. Trimming pared 5 bases from V and 2 bases from J, leaving 16 bases between. The CDR3 has 14 amino acids. Germline V gene lookup returns CDR1 DFQATT and CDR2 SNEGSKA (reference sequence). RNA amounts of about 0.5 to 1 ug underwent reverse transcription with random hexamers. The method of amplification for TCR beta CDR3 was immunoSEQ multiplex PCR, covering 54 Vbeta and 13 Jbeta. TCRdb re-called the immunoSEQ multiplex PCR reads with MiXCR, one entry per CDR3 protein. The sample gives 95,000 to 150,000 distinct CDR3 sequences, 94% of which show up once; 0.098% is in the top ten.

The receptor was isolated from a human donor in good health. This chain joins TRBV20-1 and TRBJ2-7; the D gene is possibly TRBD2 (6 bases). Sample: CD4+ T cells from PBMCs. CDR3 nucleotides: TGCAGTGCTCCGGGGGACCTCCTTCCCTACGAGCAGTACTTC. Protein sequence: CSAPGDLLPYEQYF.